This is a list of T cell receptor beta chains from one sample in a study of shared clonotypes between healthy human individuals. Repertoires were generated with immunoSEQ multiplex PCR, while TCRdb's copy carries only in-frame clones and drops some. Of more than 900,000 clones listed, about 84% are singletons. The specimen was memory CD4+ T cells from PBMCs. The receptors stem from a young man in good health. Some clones in this sample may be carry-over from other donors' samples. The CDR3 runs from the conserved cysteine through the conserved F or W. A D gene is named only where the DNA matches it firmly. Part of the rows lack a size; the others show once, few, many or a class for expanded clones.

>TRBJ2-7|TRBD2|NA|TRBV15
CATSRVGGAGLYEQYF
TGTGCCACCAGCAGAGTGGGCGGAGCGGGACTCTATGAGCAGTACTTC
>TRBJ2-7|TRBD1|NA|TRBV5-1
CASSRPPGDRGNYEQYF
TGCGCCAGCAGCCGACCACCTGGGGACAGGGGTAACTACGAGCAGTACTTC
>TRBJ2-1|TRBD1|many|TRBV7-8
CASSLTGGGSSYNEQFF
TGTGCCAGCAGCTTAACAGGGGGCGGTAGCTCCTACAATGAGCAGTTCTTC
>TRBJ2-7|TRBD1|few|TRBV5-4
CASSWTGTGLGEQYF
TGTGCCAGCAGCTGGACAGGGACAGGGCTGGGCGAGCAGTACTTC
>TRBJ2-7|NA|NA|TRBV7-2
CASSSPRDRSYEQYF
TGTGCCAGCAGCTCCCCCCGGGACCGCTCCTACGAGCAGTACTTC
>TRBJ2-2|TRBD1|NA|TRBV7-9
CASRVGTDTGELFF
TGTGCCAGCAGGGTCGGGACAGACACCGGGGAGCTGTTTTTT
>TRBJ1-2|TRBD1|once|TRBV28
CASSLGTGLYGYTF
TGTGCCAGCAGTTTAGGGACAGGTCTCTATGGCTACACCTTC
>TRBJ2-7|TRBD2|NA|TRBV2
CASSEAGTSGRFGSYEQYF
TGTGCCAGCAGTGAAGCCGGGACTAGCGGGAGGTTCGGTTCCTACGAGCAGTACTTC
>TRBJ2-4|NA|NA|TRBV9
CASSGGGGAKNIQYF
TGTGCCAGCAGCGGCGGAGGGGGAGCCAAAAACATTCAGTACTTC
>TRBJ2-1|NA|NA|TRBV23-1
CASSLHGDFHYNEQFF
TGCGCCAGCAGTCTCCACGGGGACTTCCACTACAATGAGCAGTTCTTC
>TRBJ1-4|TRBD1|NA|TRBV28
CASSLRTGGVRKLFF
TGTGCCAGCAGTTTGCGGACAGGGGGCGTGAGGAAACTGTTTTTT
>TRBJ2-3|TRBD2|NA|TRBV6-5
CASSYGSLAGGDTQYF
TGTGCCAGCAGTTATGGTAGTCTAGCGGGAGGGGATACGCAGTATTTT
>TRBJ1-1|NA|many|TRBV28
CASFKEQGLRGGTPGEAFF
TGTGCCAGCTTTAAAGAACAGGGTTTGAGGGGCGGGACACCCGGGGAAGCTTTCTTT
>TRBJ2-5|NA|NA|TRBV18
CASSPGGGKETQYF
TGTGCCAGCTCACCAGGGGGCGGGAAAGAGACCCAGTACTTC
>TRBJ2-5|TRBD1|NA|TRBV4-1
CASSQANRPGQGAGTQYF
TGCGCCAGCAGCCAGGCGAACCGACCGGGACAGGGGGCCGGGACCCAGTACTTC
>TRBJ2-7|TRBD2|NA|TRBV19
CASSESGTRRGEQYF
TGTGCCAGTAGTGAAAGCGGGACGAGACGGGGAGAGCAGTACTTC
>TRBJ2-7|TRBD2|NA|TRBV28
CASIESPGTSGRVEQYF
TGTGCCAGCATTGAAAGCCCCGGGACTAGCGGGAGAGTCGAGCAGTACTTC
>TRBJ1-2|TRBD1|NA|TRBV5-1
CASSLDRGGYYGYTF
TGCGCCAGCAGCTTGGACAGGGGAGGTTACTATGGCTACACCTTC
>TRBJ1-2|TRBD1|NA|TRBV29-1
CSVDKGQQSYGYTF
TGCAGCGTTGATAAGGGACAGCAGTCCTATGGCTACACCTTC
>TRBJ2-7|NA|NA|TRBV5-1
CASSLLTGNYEQYF
TGCGCCAGCAGCCTACTGACAGGCAACTACGAGCAGTACTTC
>TRBJ2-7|NA|once|TRBV5-1
CASSFAPFPSYEQYF
TGCGCCAGCAGCTTCGCTCCCTTCCCCTCCTACGAGCAGTACTTC
>TRBJ2-7|TRBD2|NA|TRBV4-2
CASSTTGGLAGAYEQYF
TGTGCCAGCAGCACAACCGGAGGACTAGCGGGAGCCTACGAGCAGTACTTC
>TRBJ2-2|NA|NA|TRBV5-6
CASSFFPDTGELFF
TGTGCCAGCAGCTTCTTCCCAGACACCGGGGAGCTGTTTTTT
>TRBJ1-5|NA|NA|TRBV19
CASSIGQFFQPQHF
TGTGCCAGTAGTATTGGACAGTTCTTCCAGCCCCAGCATTTT
>TRBJ2-7|TRBD2|NA|TRBV7-9
CASSLGREGPRYEQYF
TGTGCCAGCAGCTTAGGGCGGGAGGGCCCTCGGTACGAGCAGTACTTC
>TRBJ2-7|NA|many|TRBV6-5
CASSYLAGDGWEQYF
TGTGCCAGCAGTTACTTGGCAGGCGATGGGTGGGAGCAGTACTTC
>TRBJ2-4|TRBD2|NA|TRBV4-1
CASSQEGLAGGLAKNIQYF
TGCGCCAGCAGCCAAGAAGGACTAGCGGGAGGACTAGCCAAAAACATTCAGTACTTC
>TRBJ1-5|TRBD1|once|TRBV7-8
CASSLGQGAGNQPQHF
TGTGCCAGCAGCTTAGGGCAGGGGGCCGGGAATCAGCCCCAGCATTTT
>TRBJ2-3|TRBD2|NA|TRBV28
CASRRTSGRLDTQYF
TGTGCTTCACGGCGGACTAGCGGGAGGCTAGATACGCAGTATTTT
>TRBJ1-5|NA|NA|TRBV21-1
CASRTIRGRKNQPQHF
TGTGCCAGCAGGACCATTCGGGGGCGGAAAAATCAGCCCCAGCATTTT
>TRBJ2-7|NA|NA|TRBV19
CASSIVGEMREQYF
TGTGCCAGTAGTATAGTCGGGGAAATGCGCGAGCAGTACTTC
>TRBJ1-1|NA|NA|TRBV7-8
CASSLVLDLGAFF
TGTGCCAGCAGCTTAGTTTTGGATCTAGGGGCTTTCTTT
>TRBJ2-5|NA|NA|TRBV5-6
CASSFRGEETQYF
TGTGCCAGCAGCTTTAGGGGGGAAGAGACCCAGTACTTC
>TRBJ2-3|TRBD2|NA|TRBV9
CASSGMASGDTQYF
TGTGCCAGCAGCGGGATGGCTAGCGGAGATACGCAGTATTTT
>TRBJ1-5|NA|NA|TRBV4-1
CASSRGGGNQPQHF
TGCGCCAGCAGCCGGGGAGGGGGAAATCAGCCCCAGCATTTT
>TRBJ1-1|TRBD1|once|TRBV5-1
CASSLQGATEAFF
TGCGCCAGCAGCCTACAGGGGGCTACTGAAGCTTTCTTT
>TRBJ2-7|TRBD2|NA|TRBV10-3
CATGLVAYEQYF
TGTGCCACCGGACTAGTAGCCTACGAGCAGTACTTC
>TRBJ1-2|NA|NA|TRBV28
CASHRNNGYTF
TGTGCCAGCCATAGAAACAATGGCTACACCTTC
>TRBJ2-4|TRBD1|NA|TRBV7-9
CASSPRTGEDIQYF
TGTGCCAGCAGCCCGAGGACAGGTGAGGACATTCAGTACTTC
>TRBJ1-5|NA|few|TRBV28
CASSFSSGKWGQPQHF
TGTGCCAGCAGTTTCTCTTCAGGGAAATGGGGGCAGCCCCAGCATTTT
>TRBJ1-2|TRBD1|NA|TRBV5-6
CASSPGQGDLVGGYTF
TGTGCCAGCAGCCCGGGACAGGGAGATTTAGTAGGGGGCTACACCTTC
>TRBJ2-5|NA|many|TRBV5-6
CASSPRGGETQYF
TGTGCCAGCAGCCCCCGTGGGGGGGAGACCCAGTACTTC
>TRBJ1-1|NA|NA|TRBV12-2
CASRLAEDRDVHFYEAFF
TGTGCAAGTCGCTTAGCGGAGGACAGGGACGTTCACTTCTATGAAGCTTTCTTT
>TRBJ2-2|TRBD1|few|TRBV10-1
CASRADRGRGSTGELFF
TGCGCCAGCAGGGCCGACAGGGGCCGTGGCTCAACCGGGGAGCTGTTTTTT
>TRBJ2-7|NA|NA|TRBV9
CASSVDEEGFNEQYF
TGTGCCAGCAGCGTAGATGAGGAGGGCTTTAACGAGCAGTACTTC
>TRBJ2-2|TRBD2|NA|TRBV30
CAWSVGTSDSGELFF
TGTGCCTGGAGTGTCGGGACTAGCGATTCCGGGGAGCTGTTTTTT
>TRBJ2-7|TRBD1|NA|TRBV28
CASSLLSGTGGLLSSYEQYF
TGTGCCAGCAGTCTCCTATCCGGGACAGGGGGTCTCTTAAGCTCCTACGAGCAGTACTTC
>TRBJ2-7|NA|few|TRBV19
CASSLRGPHEQYF
TGTGCCAGTAGTTTGCGGGGGCCCCACGAGCAGTACTTC
>TRBJ1-5|NA|once|TRBV11-2
CASSFSSGPNQPQHF
TGTGCCAGCAGCTTCAGTTCAGGGCCCAATCAGCCCCAGCATTTT
>TRBJ2-6|TRBD2|NA|TRBV7-3
CASSFLAGAGANVLTF
TGTGCCAGCAGCTTTCTAGCGGGAGCTGGGGCCAACGTCCTGACTTTC
>TRBJ1-4|NA|NA|TRBV4-2
CASSQDRGTNEKLFF
TGTGCCAGCAGCCAAGATAGGGGAACTAATGAAAAACTGTTTTTT
>TRBJ2-2|NA|NA|TRBV6-5
CASSLHTGELFF
TGTGCCAGCAGTTTACACACCGGGGAGCTGTTTTTT
>TRBJ1-1|TRBD1|few|TRBV27
CASRDRGTSRAFF
TGTGCCAGCCGGGACAGGGGGACCTCGAGAGCTTTCTTT
>TRBJ1-1|TRBD1|NA|TRBV6-1
CASSPRTGGTEAFF
TGTGCCAGCAGTCCTCGGACAGGGGGGACTGAAGCTTTCTTT
>TRBJ2-2|TRBD2|NA|TRBV11-3
CASSLRLGGNGELFF
TGTGCCAGCAGCCTTAGGTTGGGGGGGAACGGGGAGCTGTTTTTT